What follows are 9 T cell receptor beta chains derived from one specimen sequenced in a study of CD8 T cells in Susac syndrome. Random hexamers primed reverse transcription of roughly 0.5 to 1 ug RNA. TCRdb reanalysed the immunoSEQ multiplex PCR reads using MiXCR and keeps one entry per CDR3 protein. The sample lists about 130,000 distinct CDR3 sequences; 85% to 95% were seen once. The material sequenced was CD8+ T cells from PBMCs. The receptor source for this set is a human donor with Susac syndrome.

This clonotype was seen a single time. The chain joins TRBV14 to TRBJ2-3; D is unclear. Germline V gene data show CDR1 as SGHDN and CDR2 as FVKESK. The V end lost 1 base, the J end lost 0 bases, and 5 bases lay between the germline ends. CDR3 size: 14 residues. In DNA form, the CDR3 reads TGTGCCAGCAGCCAAGTCGACAGCACAGATACGCAGTATTTT. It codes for CASSQVDSTDTQYF.

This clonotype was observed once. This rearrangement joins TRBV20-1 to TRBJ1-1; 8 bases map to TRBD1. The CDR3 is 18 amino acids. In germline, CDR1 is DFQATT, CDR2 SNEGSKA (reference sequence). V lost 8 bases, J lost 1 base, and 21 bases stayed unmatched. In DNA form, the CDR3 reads TGCAGTCCCTACCCCCCGGGACAGGACCCTGTCGGGAACACTGAAGCTTTCTTT. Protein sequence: CSPYPPGQDPVGNTEAFF.

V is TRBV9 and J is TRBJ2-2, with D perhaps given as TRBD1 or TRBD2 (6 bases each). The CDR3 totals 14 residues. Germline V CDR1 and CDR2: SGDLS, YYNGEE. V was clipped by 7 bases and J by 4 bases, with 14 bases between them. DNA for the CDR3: TGTGCCAGCGGTGTGGGGGGCACCACCGGGGAGCTGTTTTTT. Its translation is CASGVGGTTGELFF. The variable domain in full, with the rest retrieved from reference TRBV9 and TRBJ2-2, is DSGVTQTPKHLITATGQRVTLRCSPRSGDLSVYWYQQSLDQGLQFLIQYYNGEERAKGNILERFSAQQFPDLHSELNLSSLELGDSALYFCASGVGGTTGELFFGEGSRLTVL.

The CDR3 sequence: CASSPRGGNTYEQYF. CDR3 DNA: TGTGCCAGCTCACCACGAGGGGGTAATACTTACGAGCAGTACTTC. This chain links TRBV18 with TRBJ2-7; TRBD1 is a possible D gene (6 bases). Deletions cut 1 base from V and 4 bases from J, with 14 bases between. Germline V CDR1 and CDR2: KGHSH, LQKENI. The CDR3 covers 15 residues.

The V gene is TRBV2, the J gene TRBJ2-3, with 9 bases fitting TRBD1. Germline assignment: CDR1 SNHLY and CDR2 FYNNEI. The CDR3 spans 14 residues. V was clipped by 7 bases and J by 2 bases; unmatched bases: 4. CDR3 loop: CASTRQGDTDTQYF. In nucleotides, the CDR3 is TGTGCCAGCACCAGACAGGGGGACACAGATACGCAGTATTTT.

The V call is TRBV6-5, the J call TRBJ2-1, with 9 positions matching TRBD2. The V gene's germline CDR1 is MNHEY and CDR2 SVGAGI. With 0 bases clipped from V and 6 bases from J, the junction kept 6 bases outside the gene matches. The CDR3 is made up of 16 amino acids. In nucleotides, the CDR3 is TGTGCCAGCAGTTACTCGGCTAGCGGGATCTCCAATGAGCAGTTCTTC. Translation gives CASSYSASGISNEQFF.

The CDR3 DNA reads as TGCAGTGCTAGCGGGAGGGACCCCTACAATGAGCAGTTCTTC. This translates into CSASGRDPYNEQFF. The J gene is TRBJ2-1, the V gene TRBV20-1; 8 bases align to TRBD2. Germline assignment: CDR1 DFQATT and CDR2 SNEGSKA (reference sequence). After removal of 3 bases from V and 2 bases from J, the junction contained 3 bases not matched to a gene. The CDR3 consists of 14 residues.

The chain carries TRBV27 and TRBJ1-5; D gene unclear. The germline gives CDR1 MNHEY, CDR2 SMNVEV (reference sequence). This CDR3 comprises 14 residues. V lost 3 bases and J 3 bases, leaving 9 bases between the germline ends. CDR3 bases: TGTGCCAGCAGTTTCGGCAGCGTCAATCAGCCCCAGCATTTT. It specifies CASSFGSVNQPQHF.

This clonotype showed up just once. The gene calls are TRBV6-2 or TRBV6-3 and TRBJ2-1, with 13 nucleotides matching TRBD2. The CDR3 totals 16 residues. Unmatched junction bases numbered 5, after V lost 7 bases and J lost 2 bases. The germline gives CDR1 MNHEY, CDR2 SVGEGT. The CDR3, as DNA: TGTGCCAGCACCACGGGGACTAGCGGGGCCTACAATGAGCAGTTCTTC. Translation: CASTTGTSGAYNEQFF.